This paragraph covers one T cell receptor (beta chain) sequence. The CDR3 length is 13 residues. Trimming cost V 6 bases and J 7 bases, with 15 bases left between them. CDR1 and CDR2 from the germline V gene are SNHLY and FYNNEI. The sample is drawn from a study of blood T cell repertoires in COVID-19. Data came from immunoSEQ multiplex PCR; TCRdb stores just in-frame clones and leaves some out. The table records around 300,000 clones, under 90% of them present only once. Sequenced material: peripheral blood. This sequence was found in a man aged 50-59 years with acute or convalescent COVID-19. The gene calls are TRBV2 and TRBJ1-1, with a weak D call TRBD1 (6 bases). CDR3 sequence: CASSQGSRYEAFF. In nucleotides, the CDR3 is TGTGCCAGCAGCCAGGGGAGCAGATATGAAGCTTTCTTT. Variable domain in full (rest from reference TRBV2 and TRBJ1-1): EPEVTQTPSHQVTQMGQEVILRCVPISNHLYFYWYRQILGQKVEFLVSFYNNEISEKSEIFDDQFSVERPDGSNFTLKIRSTKLEDSAMYFCASSQGSRYEAFFGQGTRLTVV.